This T cell receptor beta chain originates from a study of regulatory T cells in long-lasting Graves disease (dated by TCRdb to the early 2020s). For the study in its entirety: Persistent Graves' disease was defined as antithyroid drug treatment for over 5 years with persistently positive TSH receptor autoantibodies. This study used TCR sequencing and RNA sequencing of peripheral blood to compare persistent Graves' disease patients against newly diagnosed Graves' disease patients. The study was registered as a clinical trial and conducted in China. A total of around 35 samples were covered by TCR sequencing, comprising about 13 persistent and roughly 20 newly diagnosed Graves' disease patients. Antithyroid drugs had been taken for 10 to 13 years on average by persistent Graves' disease patients in the clinical cohort.

Beyond this particular receptor, the publication reports: The small sample size was acknowledged by the authors as a limitation that may reduce accuracy. Sequencing and analysis were restricted to the TCR beta chain. Compared with newly diagnosed patients, patients with persistent Graves' disease had lower TCR Shannon entropy and fewer highly expanded clones, which suggests clonal expansion. TRBV28, TRBJ1-2 and TRBJ2-5 were preferentially used in persistent disease, while TRBV20-1 and TRBJ2-1 were favored in newly diagnosed disease. Because the primary lesion, thyroid tissue, could not be accessed, the study looked at peripheral blood alone. Patients with persistent disease shared more public clonotypes (around 2,700) than newly diagnosed patients did (more than 900).

This clonotype was observed a single time. Its antigen is currently not known. No clone much larger than this one lies a single base away; base qualities are absent. One read provides weak support. Library generation was performed with multiplex PCR. Instrument used: Illumina HiSeq 4000. iRepertoire HTBI primers and Arm-PCR amplification of CDR3 regions were used to construct TCR beta libraries. Before sequencing, the PCR products went through gel purification. The study's processing was this. Across samples, 60 to 75 TRBV and 13 to 15 TRBJ segments were identified and used for gene usage analysis of CDR3 amino acid clonotypes. COPE and FqMerger were used to merge filtered high-quality paired reads into contigs. BLAST was used to align contigs to the IMGT TRBV, TRBD and TRBJ reference genes, and CDR3 was defined following IMGT. Clonotypes above 0.1% frequency were classified as highly expanded clones. Shannon entropy was used to measure repertoire diversity, and the Gini coefficient was used to measure V-J evenness. Clonotypes shared by more than one individual were considered public. TCRdb cleaned the public reads at Q25 with fastp, built clones with MiXCR and kept in-frame beta chains. CDR3 protein duplicates are merged, each entry listing the most common genes and DNA. These V and J calls derive from TCRdb rather than the authors' analysis. The sample yields 500,000 to 700,000 distinct CDR3 sequences; 30% were counted once. Clones ranked in the top ten supply under 50% of the sample.

The sample's time point label is to be understood as: persistent/refractory GD, antithyroid drugs over 5 years with positive TRAb. For both TCR sequencing and RNA sequencing, RNA was extracted from PBMCs in TRIzol. Graves' disease was diagnosed according to American Thyroid Association guidelines. The patients came from an endocrinology department in Xi'an, China. From each patient, around 9 milliliters of peripheral blood was collected into an EDTA anticoagulant tube. Ficoll Paque Plus density gradient separation was used to isolate PBMCs, and no additional T cell sorting was done. RNA quality was checked with an Agilent 2100 Bioanalyzer and agarose gel, and concentration with a NanoDrop 2000. From its cysteine to its phenylalanine, the CDR3 spans 16 amino acids. CDR3 DNA is the only sequence kept; it has 48 bases, read in frame from the first base. The germline V gene specifies MNHEY as CDR1 and SVGEGT as CDR2. The germline ends are 12 bases apart after V is trimmed by 0 bases and J by 0 bases.

The receptor was isolated from a female donor with Graves disease. Specimen: peripheral blood mononuclear cells (PBMCs), collected when the disease was refractory, from a patient treated with antithyroid drugs. Recombination connected TRBV6-2 or TRBV6-3 to TRBJ2-7; the D gene is possibly TRBD2, with 6 bases matching. CDR3 reads: CASSYSETGSSYEQYF. The nucleotides are TGTGCCAGCAGTTACTCGGAGACCGGGAGCTCCTACGAGCAGTACTTC.